The 14 T cell receptor beta chains given below trace back to one sample, sequenced in a study of shared clonotypes between healthy human individuals. Assay used: immunoSEQ multiplex PCR; TCRdb lists only in-frame clones, some missing. The table includes 1,100,000 or so clones, around 78% detected once. The material sequenced was memory CD4+ T cells from PBMCs. As for subset: CD45RA-negative fraction. These receptors came from a man aged 18 to 30 in good health. Some clones in this sample may be carry-over from other donors' samples.

This chain uses TRBV11-2 with TRBJ2-7; a weak D match, TRBD1 (5 bases). V lost 0 bases and J 1 base, leaving 13 bases between the germline ends. The CDR3 is 16 amino acids. The germline V gene encodes CDR1 SGHAT and CDR2 FQNNGV. Here the CDR3 DNA reads TGTGCCAGCAGCTTAGAAATTAGGCAGGGTTCCTACGAGCAGTACTTC. Amino acid sequence: CASSLEIRQGSYEQYF.

The chain combines TRBV19 with TRBJ1-2, with 9 bases matching TRBD1. Losses at the gene ends were 7 bases for V and 7 bases for J; bases not matched to a gene: 7. CDR1 is LNHDA, CDR2 SQIVND, per germline (reference sequence). The CDR3 contains 13 residues. This CDR3 reads CASIGQGIGGYTF. The CDR3 DNA reads TGTGCCAGTATCGGACAGGGGATCGGTGGCTACACCTTC.

V gene TRBV5-1 combines with J gene TRBJ2-1; no firm D call. The CDR3 is made up of 14 amino acids. Germline assignment: CDR1 SGHRS and CDR2 YFSETQ. With 2 bases removed from V and 3 bases from J, the gap between germline ends came to 9 bases. CDR3 bases: TGCGCCAGCAGCTTCATACCTAGCTACAATGAGCAGTTCTTC. Amino acids: CASSFIPSYNEQFF.

The chain combines TRBV28 with TRBJ2-1, with 10 positions matching TRBD2. V was pared by 6 bases and J by 6 bases, with 11 bases of the junction left unmatched. Germline CDR1 MDHEN, CDR2 SYDVKM. The CDR3 runs 16 residues. The CDR3 here is CASRVRLAGGGNEQFF. CDR3 DNA sequence: TGTGCCAGCAGGGTGAGATTAGCGGGAGGCGGCAATGAGCAGTTCTTC.

CDR3 coding DNA: TGTGCCTGCGCCCGGGCGGGCACTGGAAACACCATATATTTT. The encoded protein is CACARAGTGNTIYF. This chain joins TRBV30 and TRBJ1-3; no clear D gene. V lost 6 bases to trimming and J lost 2 bases, with 14 bases between them. Germline V gene sequence: CDR1 GTSNPN, CDR2 SVGIG (reference sequence). CDR3 size: 14 residues.

The V gene is TRBV6-5, the J gene TRBJ2-7; D might be TRBD1 (6 bases). CDR1 and CDR2 from the germline V gene are MNHEY and SVGAGI. CDR3 size: 15 residues. With 6 bases removed from V and 1 base from J, the gap between germline ends came to 16 bases. The CDR3 DNA is TGTGCCAGCAGGAAGGCCCGGGACATTTCCTACGAGCAGTACTTC. Its protein is CASRKARDISYEQYF.

V is TRBV5-4 and J is TRBJ1-3; 7 bases are a match to TRBD1. The CDR3 consists of 16 residues. Germline V gene data show CDR1 as SGHNT and CDR2 as YYREEE (reference sequence). The V gene end was trimmed by 4 bases and the J gene end by 4 bases; junction bases not matched to a gene: 11. CDR3 coding DNA: TGTGCCAGCAGCCCTACCCCGACAGGGTGGGGAAACACCATATATTTT. Protein: CASSPTPTGWGNTIYF.

This clone occurred once. This chain uses TRBV9 with TRBJ2-3; perhaps D is TRBD1 or TRBD2 (6 bases each). This CDR3 is 14 amino acids long. Germline V gene data show CDR1 as SGDLS and CDR2 as YYNGEE. V dropped 4 bases and J dropped 1 base, with 10 bases sitting between them. CDR3 in DNA: TGTGCCAGCAGCCTCGGGGGCCGCACAGATACGCAGTATTTT. This codes for CASSLGGRTDTQYF.

CDR3 sequence reads: CASSFSTSGRADTGELFF. The CDR3 DNA reads TGCGCCAGCAGCTTCTCTACTAGCGGGAGGGCCGATACCGGGGAGCTGTTTTTT. The gene calls are TRBV5-1 and TRBJ2-2; 13 nucleotides line up with TRBD2. This CDR3 is built from 18 residues. J gave up 5 bases and V 2 bases, and 9 bases lay outside the gene matches. Germline V gives CDR1 SGHRS, CDR2 YFSETQ.

This sequence joins TRBV10-3 and TRBJ1-1; no clear D gene. CDR3 length equals 13 residues. Germline V lookup: CDR1 ENHRY, CDR2 SYGVKD. V was cut by 11 bases and J by 5 bases, with 18 bases left in between. CDR3 bases: TGTGCCGCGGCAGGTCTTCGGGAGACTGAAGCTTTCTTT. Translated: CAAAGLRETEAFF.

The rearrangement joins TRBV28 to TRBJ2-7; perhaps TRBD2 as D (5 bases). CDR1 MDHEN and CDR2 SYDVKM come from the germline V gene. Trimming removed 8 bases from V and 7 bases from J, with 18 bases in between. The CDR3 consists of 13 residues. The CDR3 bases are TGTGCCAGCTCTCGGACCCGTTCGGGGGAGCAGTACTTC. It encodes CASSRTRSGEQYF.

The chain combines TRBV5-6 with TRBJ2-3; 8 bases line up with TRBD2. The length of the CDR3 is 18 residues. Germline CDR1 and CDR2: SGHDT and YYEEEE. V was clipped by 4 bases and J by 1 base; unmatched bases: 14. CDR3 DNA sequence: TGTGCCAGCAGCCCGGGAGGGGAGGTGGCGGGGGGCACAGATACGCAGTATTTT. Translated: CASSPGGEVAGGTDTQYF. Looking up the rest from reference TRBV5-6 and TRBJ2-3 gives the full variable domain: DAGVTQSPTHLIKTRGQQVTLRCSPKSGHDTVSWYQQALGQGPQFIFQYYEEEERQRGNFPDRFSGHQFPNYSSELNVNALLLGDSALYLCASSPGGEVAGGTDTQYFGPGTRLTVL.

The chain links TRBV29-1 to TRBJ2-3; D unresolved. CDR3 length: 11 amino acids. Germline V gene data show CDR1 as SQVTM and CDR2 as ANQGSEA. Trimming removed 4 bases from V and 9 bases from J, with 11 bases in between. CDR3 bases: TGCAGCGTTGGGTTTCGATTCACGCAGTATTTT. Amino acid sequence: CSVGFRFTQYF.

This chain uses TRBV28 with TRBJ1-3; possibly TRBD1 for D (6 bases). CDR3 length: 14 residues. V lost 4 bases and J 6 bases, leaving 13 bases between the germline ends. Looked up from germline, CDR1 is MDHEN and CDR2 is SYDVKM. The CDR3 nucleotides are TGTGCCAGCAGTTCTTGGACAGTCTTAAACACCATATATTTT. As protein: CASSSWTVLNTIYF.